A selection of T cell receptor beta chains follows, all from one sample in a study of a mutant IDH1 vaccine in newly diagnosed glioma. TCRdb's copy holds only in-frame clones and misses some; the assay was immunoSEQ multiplex PCR. The profile shows about 60,000 clones, more than 80% of them singletons. Antigen specificity for these receptors is unknown. Sample: PBMCs, taken from a glioma patient whose treatment included an IDH1 peptide vaccine. These receptors originate from a man aged 35-49 years with glioma. The CDR3 runs from the conserved cysteine through the conserved F or W. Each record gives: J gene, V gene, D gene, clone size, CDR3 DNA, CDR3 protein. The D gene is left open where the match is weak. Clone size is shown for a subset of rows, as once, few, many or a class of expanded clone.

J gene: TRBJ2-7
V gene: TRBV6-1
D gene: .
clone size: .
CDR3 DNA: TGTGCCAGCAGTGAAGGGGGCCCGACTAGACGCATAAGGTACGAGCAGTACTTC
CDR3 protein: CASSEGGPTRRIRYEQYF

J gene: TRBJ1-2
V gene: TRBV6-1
D gene: .
clone size: .
CDR3 DNA: TGTGCCAGCAGTGAGTCCTGGGGAGGAAGCTACACCTTC
CDR3 protein: CASSESWGGSYTF

J gene: TRBJ2-5
V gene: TRBV4-2
D gene: .
clone size: .
CDR3 DNA: TGTGCCAGCAGCCAAGGCCCCGCCGGGAGATGGGAGACCCAGTACTTC
CDR3 protein: CASSQGPAGRWETQYF

J gene: TRBJ1-1
V gene: TRBV9
D gene: .
clone size: .
CDR3 DNA: TGTGCCAGCAGCGTAGAGGAGCAAACTGAAGCTTTCTTT
CDR3 protein: CASSVEEQTEAFF

J gene: TRBJ2-7
V gene: TRBV7-2
D gene: .
clone size: .
CDR3 DNA: TGTGCCAGCAGCTTAACGACCGAGCAGTACTTC
CDR3 protein: CASSLTTEQYF

J gene: TRBJ2-7
V gene: TRBV9
D gene: .
clone size: .
CDR3 DNA: TGTGCCAGCAGCGTGTCACAGGCCCCGGGCGCCGGGCAGTACTTC
CDR3 protein: CASSVSQAPGAGQYF

J gene: TRBJ1-2
V gene: TRBV10-3
D gene: .
clone size: .
CDR3 DNA: TGTGCCATCAGAACACTGAACGGGGCCGGGGGTGGCTACACCTTC
CDR3 protein: CAIRTLNGAGGGYTF

J gene: TRBJ2-5
V gene: TRBV18
D gene: .
clone size: .
CDR3 DNA: TGTGCCAGCTCACCACTGGTACTAGGAATCCGTCAAGAGACCCAGTACTTC
CDR3 protein: CASSPLVLGIRQETQYF

J gene: TRBJ2-3
V gene: TRBV7-2
D gene: .
clone size: .
CDR3 DNA: TGTGCCAGCAGCTTAAGGGGGGCGACAGTGAACACAGATACGCAGTATTTT
CDR3 protein: CASSLRGATVNTDTQYF

J gene: TRBJ2-7
V gene: TRBV7-2
D gene: TRBD2
clone size: .
CDR3 DNA: TGTGCCAGCAGCCTGAGCGGGGCGACCCACGAGCAGTACTTC
CDR3 protein: CASSLSGATHEQYF

J gene: TRBJ1-1
V gene: TRBV5-4
D gene: TRBD1
clone size: .
CDR3 DNA: TGTGCCAGCAGCTCCGCACAGGGGGCGAGAAATGAAGCTTTCTTT
CDR3 protein: CASSSAQGARNEAFF

J gene: TRBJ2-2
V gene: TRBV18
D gene: TRBD2
clone size: .
CDR3 DNA: TGTGCCAGCTCAGCGGGACTAGCGTTGAACACCGGGGAGCTGTTTTTT
CDR3 protein: CASSAGLALNTGELFF

J gene: TRBJ2-7
V gene: TRBV5-6
D gene: .
clone size: .
CDR3 DNA: TGTGCCAGCGCTACGGGATATTCCTACGAGCAGTACTTC
CDR3 protein: CASATGYSYEQYF

J gene: TRBJ1-2
V gene: TRBV18
D gene: TRBD1
clone size: .
CDR3 DNA: TGTGCCAGCTCACCGGGGACAGGTCCGGGGTTTGGCTACACCTTC
CDR3 protein: CASSPGTGPGFGYTF

J gene: TRBJ2-7
V gene: TRBV19
D gene: .
clone size: few
CDR3 DNA: TGTGCCAGTAGTATTTTAGGCGGACTGAGCTCCTACGAGCAGTACTTC
CDR3 protein: CASSILGGLSSYEQYF

J gene: TRBJ1-5
V gene: TRBV4-2
D gene: .
clone size: .
CDR3 DNA: TGTGCCAGCAGCCTAGAGACAGCTAGCAATCAGCCCCAGCATTTT
CDR3 protein: CASSLETASNQPQHF

J gene: TRBJ1-5
V gene: TRBV19
D gene: TRBD1
clone size: .
CDR3 DNA: TGTGCCAGTAGTATCGGTTTTTTGGGACAGACTAGCAATCAGCCCCAGCATTTT
CDR3 protein: CASSIGFLGQTSNQPQHF

J gene: TRBJ2-7
V gene: TRBV6-5
D gene: .
clone size: .
CDR3 DNA: TGTGCCAGCAGTTACTCGAGAGGGAGCGGCTACGAGCAGTACTTC
CDR3 protein: CASSYSRGSGYEQYF

J gene: TRBJ1-1
V gene: TRBV12-5
D gene: TRBD1
clone size: few
CDR3 DNA: TGTGCTAGTGGTCCTAACAGGGGGCTGACTGAAGCTTTCTTT
CDR3 protein: CASGPNRGLTEAFF

J gene: TRBJ1-5
V gene: TRBV30
D gene: .
clone size: few
CDR3 DNA: TGTGCCTGGAATCCAGGGGCAAATCAGCCCCAGCATTTT
CDR3 protein: CAWNPGANQPQHF

J gene: TRBJ2-4
V gene: TRBV2
D gene: .
clone size: .
CDR3 DNA: TGTGCCAGCAGTGCCGGCTGGGACTCGAAATACTTC
CDR3 protein: CASSAGWDSKYF

J gene: TRBJ2-1
V gene: TRBV5-1
D gene: .
clone size: .
CDR3 DNA: TGCGCCAGCGTTTTGGGGGCTGAGCAGTTCTTC
CDR3 protein: CASVLGAEQFF

J gene: TRBJ1-1
V gene: TRBV9
D gene: .
clone size: few
CDR3 DNA: TGTGCCAGCAGCGTAGTATTTGGTGTGGACACTGAAGCTTTCTTT
CDR3 protein: CASSVVFGVDTEAFF

J gene: TRBJ1-3
V gene: TRBV6-5
D gene: .
clone size: few
CDR3 DNA: TGTGCCAGCAGTTACTCGAGACCTACCTCTGGAAACACCATATATTTT
CDR3 protein: CASSYSRPTSGNTIYF

J gene: TRBJ1-1
V gene: TRBV4-3
D gene: TRBD1
clone size: .
CDR3 DNA: TGCGCCAGCAGCCAAGAGAGGGGGCTAGGGGCGTTGGGCACTGAAGCTTTCTTT
CDR3 protein: CASSQERGLGALGTEAFF

J gene: TRBJ2-3
V gene: TRBV4-2
D gene: .
clone size: once
CDR3 DNA: TGTGCCAGCAGCCCGAGCTCAGGCACAGATACGCAGTATTTT
CDR3 protein: CASSPSSGTDTQYF

J gene: TRBJ1-1
V gene: TRBV7-2
D gene: .
clone size: .
CDR3 DNA: TGTGCCAGCAGCTACACAGGGTTCACTGAAGCTTTCTTT
CDR3 protein: CASSYTGFTEAFF

J gene: TRBJ2-4
V gene: TRBV2
D gene: .
clone size: .
CDR3 DNA: TGTGCCAGCACCCCCCCAGGAAACATTCAGTACTTC
CDR3 protein: CASTPPGNIQYF

J gene: TRBJ2-7
V gene: TRBV7-2
D gene: .
clone size: .
CDR3 DNA: TGTGCCAGCAGCTTAGCACGGACATTTAAAGGCTACGAGCAGTACTTC
CDR3 protein: CASSLARTFKGYEQYF

J gene: TRBJ1-2
V gene: TRBV30
D gene: .
clone size: few
CDR3 DNA: TGTGCCTGGAGTGGGAATTGGGGCTACACCTTC
CDR3 protein: CAWSGNWGYTF

J gene: TRBJ2-5
V gene: TRBV5-1
D gene: TRBD1
clone size: .
CDR3 DNA: TGCGCCAGCAGCCGGGGGACAGGGGAGACCCAGTACTTC
CDR3 protein: CASSRGTGETQYF

J gene: TRBJ2-1
V gene: TRBV10-2
D gene: TRBD1
clone size: .
CDR3 DNA: TGCGCCACCACCCCGATTACAGGGGGCCATGAGCAGTTCTTC
CDR3 protein: CATTPITGGHEQFF

J gene: TRBJ1-1
V gene: TRBV9
D gene: .
clone size: .
CDR3 DNA: TGTGCCAGCAGCGTACTTCCGGACAGTTTGGGTACTGAAGCTTTCTTT
CDR3 protein: CASSVLPDSLGTEAFF

J gene: TRBJ2-2
V gene: TRBV11-2
D gene: .
clone size: .
CDR3 DNA: TGTGCCAGCAGCTTAGATTACGGTTGGGCGGTTGCGAACACCGGGGAGCTGTTTTTT
CDR3 protein: CASSLDYGWAVANTGELFF

J gene: TRBJ2-2
V gene: TRBV5-1
D gene: .
clone size: once
CDR3 DNA: TGCGCCAGCAGCTTGCAGGGTACCGGGGAGCTGTTTTTT
CDR3 protein: CASSLQGTGELFF

J gene: TRBJ1-1
V gene: TRBV18
D gene: TRBD1
clone size: few
CDR3 DNA: TGTGCCAGCTCACCTTCGACAGGGGTCCTTGAAGCTTTCTTT
CDR3 protein: CASSPSTGVLEAFF

J gene: TRBJ1-5
V gene: TRBV5-8
D gene: TRBD1
clone size: .
CDR3 DNA: TGTGCCAGCAGCCCGGGACAGATAAGCAATCAGCCCCAGCATTTT
CDR3 protein: CASSPGQISNQPQHF

J gene: TRBJ1-4
V gene: TRBV5-6
D gene: .
clone size: .
CDR3 DNA: TGTGCCAGCAGCTTGGGAGGGGCAGGAACTAATGAAAAACTGTTTTTT
CDR3 protein: CASSLGGAGTNEKLFF

J gene: TRBJ1-1
V gene: TRBV30
D gene: .
clone size: .
CDR3 DNA: TGTGCCTGGAGTGTCCAAAAGAACACTGAAGCTTTCTTT
CDR3 protein: CAWSVQKNTEAFF

J gene: TRBJ2-5
V gene: TRBV5-1
D gene: .
clone size: .
CDR3 DNA: TGCGCCAGCAGCCCCCAACAAGTCCAAGAGACCCAGTACTTC
CDR3 protein: CASSPQQVQETQYF

J gene: TRBJ2-3
V gene: TRBV7-9
D gene: TRBD1
clone size: .
CDR3 DNA: TGTGCCAGCAGCTTGACAGGGGGAACAGATACGCAGTATTTT
CDR3 protein: CASSLTGGTDTQYF

J gene: TRBJ2-5
V gene: TRBV5-4
D gene: TRBD2
clone size: .
CDR3 DNA: TGTGCCAGCAGGCTAGCGGGGGTAGAGACCCAGTACTTC
CDR3 protein: CASRLAGVETQYF

J gene: TRBJ2-3
V gene: TRBV4-2
D gene: TRBD2
clone size: .
CDR3 DNA: TGTGCCAGCAGCCGCGTCGGACTAGCGTCGTTAGCAGATACGCAGTATTTT
CDR3 protein: CASSRVGLASLADTQYF

J gene: TRBJ2-7
V gene: TRBV7-8
D gene: TRBD2
clone size: .
CDR3 DNA: TGTGCCAGCAGCCGGGCCGGGACTAGCGGAGGGGAGCAGTACTTC
CDR3 protein: CASSRAGTSGGEQYF

J gene: TRBJ2-1
V gene: TRBV6-5
D gene: TRBD1
clone size: few
CDR3 DNA: TGTGCCAGCAGTTGGGACAGGGAGACGTACAATGAGCAGTTCTTC
CDR3 protein: CASSWDRETYNEQFF

J gene: TRBJ2-5
V gene: TRBV5-1
D gene: .
clone size: .
CDR3 DNA: TGCGCCAGCAGCTTGGGGGGGATTGAGACCCAGTACTTC
CDR3 protein: CASSLGGIETQYF

J gene: TRBJ2-3
V gene: TRBV30
D gene: .
clone size: .
CDR3 DNA: TGTGCCTGGAGTGTAAGGCCACCGGAACCAGATACGCAGTATTTT
CDR3 protein: CAWSVRPPEPDTQYF

J gene: TRBJ2-2
V gene: TRBV29-1
D gene: .
clone size: .
CDR3 DNA: TGCAGCGTTGTCGGACCGGGCACCACCGGGGAGCTGTTTTTT
CDR3 protein: CSVVGPGTTGELFF

J gene: TRBJ2-7
V gene: TRBV7-6
D gene: .
clone size: .
CDR3 DNA: TGTGCCAGCAGCCACCCCTACGTCAGGGCCTACGAGCAGTACTTC
CDR3 protein: CASSHPYVRAYEQYF

J gene: TRBJ1-2
V gene: TRBV18
D gene: TRBD1
clone size: few
CDR3 DNA: TGTGCCAGCTCACCACCGACAGGGACTAACTATGGCTACACCTTC
CDR3 protein: CASSPPTGTNYGYTF

J gene: TRBJ2-7
V gene: TRBV4-3
D gene: .
clone size: .
CDR3 DNA: TGCGCCAGCAGCCAAGATCGCGGGGGCGGGCAGTACTTC
CDR3 protein: CASSQDRGGGQYF

J gene: TRBJ2-1
V gene: TRBV9
D gene: .
clone size: once
CDR3 DNA: TGTGCCAGCAGCACCCCGAGGTCCGGGAGCTCCTACAATGAGCAGTTCTTC
CDR3 protein: CASSTPRSGSSYNEQFF